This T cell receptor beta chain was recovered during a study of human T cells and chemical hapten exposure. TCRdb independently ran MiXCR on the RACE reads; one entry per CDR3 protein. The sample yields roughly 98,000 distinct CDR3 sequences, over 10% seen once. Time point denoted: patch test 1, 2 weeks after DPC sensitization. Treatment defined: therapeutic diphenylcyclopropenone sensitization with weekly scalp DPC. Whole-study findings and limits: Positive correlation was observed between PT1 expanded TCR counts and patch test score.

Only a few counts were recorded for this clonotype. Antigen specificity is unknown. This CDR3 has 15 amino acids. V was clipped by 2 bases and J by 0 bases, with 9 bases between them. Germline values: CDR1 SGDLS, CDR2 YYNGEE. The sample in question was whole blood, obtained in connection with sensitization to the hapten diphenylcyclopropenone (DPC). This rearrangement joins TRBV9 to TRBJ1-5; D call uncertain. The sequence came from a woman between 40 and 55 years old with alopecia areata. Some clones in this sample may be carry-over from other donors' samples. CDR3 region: CASSVSDYSNQPQHF. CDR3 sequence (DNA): TGTGCCAGCAGCGTTTCAGATTATAGCAATCAGCCCCAGCATTTT. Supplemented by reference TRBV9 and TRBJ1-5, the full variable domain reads DSGVTQTPKHLITATGQRVTLRCSPRSGDLSVYWYQQSLDQGLQFLIQYYNGEERAKGNILERFSAQQFPDLHSELNLSSLELGDSALYFCASSVSDYSNQPQHFGDGTRLSIL.